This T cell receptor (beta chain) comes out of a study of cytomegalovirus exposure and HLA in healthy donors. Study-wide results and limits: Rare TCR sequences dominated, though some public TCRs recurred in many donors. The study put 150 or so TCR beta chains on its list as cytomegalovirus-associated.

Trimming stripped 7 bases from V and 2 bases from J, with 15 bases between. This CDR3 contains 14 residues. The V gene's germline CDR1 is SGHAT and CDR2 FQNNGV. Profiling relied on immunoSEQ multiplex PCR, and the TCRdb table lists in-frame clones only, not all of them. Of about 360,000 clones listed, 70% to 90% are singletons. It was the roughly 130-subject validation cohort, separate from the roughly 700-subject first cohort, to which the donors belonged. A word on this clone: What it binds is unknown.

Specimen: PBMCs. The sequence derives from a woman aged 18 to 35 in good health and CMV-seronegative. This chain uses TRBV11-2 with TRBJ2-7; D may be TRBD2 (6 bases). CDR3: CASTLGEAAYEQYF. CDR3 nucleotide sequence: TGTGCCAGCACCCTAGGGGAGGCCGCCTACGAGCAGTACTTC.